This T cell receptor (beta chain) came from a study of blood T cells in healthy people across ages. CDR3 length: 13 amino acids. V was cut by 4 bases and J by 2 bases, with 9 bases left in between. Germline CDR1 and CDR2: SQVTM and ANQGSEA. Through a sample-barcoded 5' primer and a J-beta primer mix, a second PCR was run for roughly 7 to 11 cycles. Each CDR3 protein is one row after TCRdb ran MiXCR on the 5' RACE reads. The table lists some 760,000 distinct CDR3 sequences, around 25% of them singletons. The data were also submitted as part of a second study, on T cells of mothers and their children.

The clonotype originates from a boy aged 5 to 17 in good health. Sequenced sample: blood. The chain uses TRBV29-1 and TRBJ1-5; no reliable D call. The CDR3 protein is CSVAWDGNQPQHF. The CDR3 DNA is TGCAGCGTTGCCTGGGATGGCAATCAGCCCCAGCATTTT.